The T cell receptor (beta chain) described here comes from a study of blood T cell repertoires in COVID-19. Looking at the study overall: The cDNA or gDNA used as material had been derived from T cells, B-cell-depleted T cells, or PBMCs.

Original analysis: Reference gene primer amplification yielded estimated nucleated cell counts. Method: immunoSEQ multiplex PCR; TCRdb's copy keeps in-frame clones and lacks some. V and J calls and clone size follow that table, whereas D and trimming were derived from the DNA. The sample has roughly 130,000 clones; just under 80% are singletons. The germline CDR1 and CDR2 sequences are SGHNT and YENEEA. V dropped 5 bases and J dropped 6 bases, with 11 bases sitting between them. The CDR3 totals 12 residues. This clone was observed a single time. The chain recombines TRBV11-3 with TRBJ2-7, with TRBD1 as a possible D gene (6 bases). Sequenced input: peripheral blood. The clonotype originates from a man between 60 and 75 years old with active or convalescent COVID-19. CDR3 region: CASSTTGFEQYF. The CDR3 nucleotides are TGTGCCAGCAGCACGACAGGTTTCGAGCAGTACTTC. Combining the CDR3 with reference TRBV11-3 and TRBJ2-7 gives the whole variable domain EAGVVQSPRYKIIEKKQPVAFWCNPISGHNTLYWYLQNLGQGPELLIRYENEEAVDDSQLPKDRFSAERLKGVDSTLKIQPAELGDSAVYLCASSTTGFEQYFGPGTRLTVT.